These T cell receptor beta chains were read from a single sample in a study of blood T cell repertoires in COVID-19. This table comes from immunoSEQ multiplex PCR, and its TCRdb copy is limited to in-frame clones, with some not included. The sample holds approximately 110,000 clones, about three quarters seen once. Sequences were obtained from peripheral blood. Every receptor here comes from an elderly man with acute or convalescent COVID-19. The CDR3 runs from the conserved cysteine through the conserved F or W. Each record gives: V gene, J gene, D gene, clone size, CDR3 length, CDR3 DNA, CDR3 protein. The D gene is left open where the match is weak. Clone size is shown for a subset of rows, as once, few, many or a class of expanded clone.

TRBV28	TRBJ2-3	.	once	13	TGTGCCAGCGCGCTCGGCGGCTCAGATACGCAGTATTTT	CASALGGSDTQYF
TRBV6-5	TRBJ2-2	.	.	13	TGTGCCAGCAAACGGGGGAACACCGGGGAGCTGTTTTTT	CASKRGNTGELFF
TRBV9	TRBJ2-1	.	.	12	TGTGCCAGCAGTCTCAGGGATAATGAGCAGTTCTTC	CASSLRDNEQFF
TRBV29-1	TRBJ1-2	TRBD1	.	11	TGCACAACCGGGACAGCCTATGGCTACACCTTC	CTTGTAYGYTF
TRBV28	TRBJ2-1	.	.	13	TGTGCCAGCAACCGGGGGAGGAACAATGAGCAGTTCTTC	CASNRGRNNEQFF
TRBV11-2	TRBJ1-1	.	.	11	TGTGCCAGCAGTTCTATCACTGAAGCTTTCTTT	CASSSITEAFF
TRBV7-2	TRBJ2-7	.	.	14	TGTGCCAGCAGCCCCAGCGGGTTCTCCTACGAGCAGTACTTC	CASSPSGFSYEQYF
TRBV20-1	TRBJ1-6	.	.	16	TGCAGTGCTAGTCCTAGCTGGGGCCAGGGAGGATCACCCCTCCACTTT	CSASPSWGQGGSPLHF
TRBV18	TRBJ1-4	TRBD1	.	13	TGTGCCAGCTCAGGACAGGGGAATGAAAAACTGTTTTTT	CASSGQGNEKLFF
TRBV25-1	TRBJ1-1	TRBD1	few	12	TGTGCCAGCAGTTATACAGGGGCGGCAGCTTTCTTT	CASSYTGAAAFF
TRBV6-5	TRBJ1-5	.	.	13	TGTGCCAGCAGTTACTCCCCAGATCAGCCCCAGCATTTT	CASSYSPDQPQHF
TRBV29-1	TRBJ2-3	TRBD2	.	14	TGCAGCGTTGAGCCAGCGGGAGTATCAGATACGCAGTATTTT	CSVEPAGVSDTQYF
TRBV6-1	TRBJ1-5	.	.	17	TGTGCCAGCAGTGAATACGACAGTGTTTATAGCAATCAGCCCCAGCATTTT	CASSEYDSVYSNQPQHF
TRBV11-2	TRBJ2-1	.	few	15	TGTGCCAGCAGCATTAGCGGTCTCTCCTACAATGAGCAGTTCTTC	CASSISGLSYNEQFF
TRBV18	TRBJ1-3	TRBD1	.	15	TGTGCCAGCTCACCAACACAGGGGATGAGAAACACCATATATTTT	CASSPTQGMRNTIYF
TRBV9	TRBJ2-2	.	few	15	TGTGCCAGCAGCGTTCGTGGGCCTAACACCGGGGAGCTGTTTTTT	CASSVRGPNTGELFF
TRBV10-1	TRBJ1-1	.	.	12	TGCGCCAGCAGTGAGCCAGGGGCTGAAGCTTTCTTT	CASSEPGAEAFF
TRBV11-2	TRBJ2-1	TRBD2	few	17	TGTGCCAGCAGCTACCTCCCGGGACTAGCGCTATACAATGAGCAGTTCTTC	CASSYLPGLALYNEQFF
TRBV9	TRBJ2-7	TRBD1	.	15	TGTGCCAGCAGCGTCCGGCCCGGACAGGGTAGCGAGCAGTACTTC	CASSVRPGQGSEQYF
TRBV3-1/TRBV3-2	TRBJ1-1	TRBD1	few	16	TGTGCCAGCAGCCAAGGATGGACAGGGGGTTTGGCTGAAGCTTTCTTT	CASSQGWTGGLAEAFF
TRBV10-3	TRBJ2-7	.	.	14	TGTGCCATCACGGGGGCGGGAGACGGCCACGAGCAGTACTTC	CAITGAGDGHEQYF
TRBV7-2	TRBJ1-6	.	.	15	TGTGCCAGCAGGAGTGGAGGGGATTGGGGTTCACCCCTCCACTTT	CASRSGGDWGSPLHF
TRBV5-5	TRBJ2-7	.	.	15	TGTGCCAGCAGCTTTCGGGACATTGGCTCCTACGAGCAGTACTTC	CASSFRDIGSYEQYF
TRBV6-5	TRBJ1-1	.	.	14	TGTGCCAGCACCAACAGTGGGTGGAACACTGAAGCTTTCTTT	CASTNSGWNTEAFF
TRBV5-1	TRBJ2-7	TRBD1	.	15	TGCGCCAGCAGCTTGGGAGGCGGACAGGGCTACGAGCAGTACTTC	CASSLGGGQGYEQYF
TRBV9	TRBJ1-3	TRBD1	.	15	TGTGCCAGCAGCACGGGACAGACTAATGGAAACACCATATATTTT	CASSTGQTNGNTIYF
TRBV6-2/TRBV6-3	TRBJ2-3	TRBD1	.	14	TGTGCCAGCAGTTGGGTAGGGGGCGCAACACCGCAGTATTTT	CASSWVGGATPQYF
TRBV29-1	TRBJ2-5	.	few	10	TGCAGCGTTGGAGAAGAGACCCAGTACTTC	CSVGEETQYF
TRBV28	TRBJ2-7	TRBD2	.	13	TGTGCCAGCAGCCCGACTAGCGGGTACGAGCAGTACTTC	CASSPTSGYEQYF
TRBV30	TRBJ1-1	.	.	13	TGTGCCTGGAGTGGCAGGGTGGGAACTGAAGCTTTCTTT	CAWSGRVGTEAFF
TRBV9	TRBJ2-1	TRBD2	.	15	TGTGCCAGCAGCGTAGAGGGAGGGAGCGGCAATGAGCAGTTCTTC	CASSVEGGSGNEQFF
TRBV9	TRBJ2-7	.	few	14	TGTGCCAGCAGCGTAGCGGAGGGGAGAGGAGAGCAGTACTTC	CASSVAEGRGEQYF
TRBV7-8	TRBJ1-5	.	.	15	TGTGCCAGCAGCTTATACAGCCATAGCAATCAGCCCCAGCATTTT	CASSLYSHSNQPQHF
TRBV5-4	TRBJ2-1	.	.	11	TGTGCCAGCAGCCAAGAGAGGGAGCAGTTCTTC	CASSQEREQFF
TRBV5-1	TRBJ2-5	TRBD2	.	13	TGCGCCAGTTCCGGGACTAGCCAAGAGACCCAGTACTTC	CASSGTSQETQYF
TRBV11-2	TRBJ1-3	.	.	14	TGTGCCAGCAGCGCCCGACAGAGTCTCAACACCATATATTTT	CASSARQSLNTIYF
TRBV2	TRBJ2-5	.	.	14	TGTGCCAGCAGTGTGGCGGGCCCTCAAGAGACCCAGTACTTC	CASSVAGPQETQYF
TRBV19	TRBJ1-5	.	.	12	TGTGCCAGCGGAGGCCAGGATCAGCCCCAGCATTTT	CASGGQDQPQHF
TRBV15	TRBJ2-5	TRBD2	.	15	TGTGCCACCAGCACACTAGCGGAGGTGGTGCAGACCCAGTACTTC	CATSTLAEVVQTQYF
TRBV6-6	TRBJ2-2	.	.	14	TGTGCCAGCTTATCCCTTTTATCCACCGGGGAGCTGTTTTTT	CASLSLLSTGELFF
TRBV28	TRBJ2-1	TRBD1	.	15	TGTGCCAGCAGTTCCTCGGGACAGGGGGTTAATGAGCAGTTCTTC	CASSSSGQGVNEQFF
TRBV5-1	TRBJ2-7	TRBD1	.	14	TGCGCCAGCAGCTCTGGACAGGGACGAGAGGAGCAGTACTTC	CASSSGQGREEQYF
TRBV4-1	TRBJ2-7	.	.	14	TGCGCCAGCAGTCCAGGGCTTAGCTCCTACGAGCAGTACTTC	CASSPGLSSYEQYF
TRBV6-5	TRBJ1-1	.	.	14	TGTGCCAGCAGTTGGAACAGGGTCCTAGGTGAAGCTTTCTTT	CASSWNRVLGEAFF
TRBV30	TRBJ2-7	TRBD1	many	12	TGTGCCTCGGAGGGACAGGGTTACGAGCAGTACTTC	CASEGQGYEQYF
TRBV7-9	TRBJ1-1	.	.	12	TGTGCCAGCAGCCCTCCGAACACTGAAGCTTTCTTT	CASSPPNTEAFF
TRBV5-4	TRBJ2-7	.	.	14	TGTGCCAGCAGCTCCCGGGACAACCCCTACGAGCAGTACTTC	CASSSRDNPYEQYF
TRBV3-1/TRBV3-2	TRBJ2-1	TRBD2	.	15	TGTGCCAGCAGCCCGCGGACTAGCGTGTACAATGAGCAGTTCTTC	CASSPRTSVYNEQFF
TRBV4-1	TRBJ2-7	TRBD2	.	15	TGCGCCAGCAGCCAAGATAAAGGAGCGGGAGTCGAGCAGTACTTC	CASSQDKGAGVEQYF
TRBV6-6	TRBJ1-1	TRBD1	few	14	TGTGCCAGCAGCCCCACAGGGGGCAGTGGCGAAGCTTTCTTT	CASSPTGGSGEAFF
TRBV15	TRBJ2-3	.	.	14	TGTGCCACCAGCAGAGGGAGGGGCCCAGATACGCAGTATTTT	CATSRGRGPDTQYF
TRBV6-5	TRBJ2-3	TRBD2	once	15	TGTGCCAGCATGCGACTAGCGGGAAGCACAGATACGCAGTATTTT	CASMRLAGSTDTQYF
TRBV9	TRBJ2-5	.	once	17	TGTGCCAGCAGCCCCCAGAGCCCCCTAACAGCTCAAGAGACCCAGTACTTC	CASSPQSPLTAQETQYF
TRBV19	TRBJ2-7	.	.	12	TGTGCCAGTAGTCCTCAAAGGGGCGAGCAGTACTTC	CASSPQRGEQYF
TRBV15	TRBJ2-5	TRBD1	few	18	TGTGCCACCAGCAGAGATGGTGGACAGGGGGCCTACCAAGAGACCCAGTACTTC	CATSRDGGQGAYQETQYF
TRBV5-4	TRBJ1-6	.	.	14	TGTGCCAGCAGCCCTAACCCCTCCAATTCACCCCTCCACTTT	CASSPNPSNSPLHF
TRBV7-9	TRBJ2-5	TRBD1	.	15	TGTGCCAGCAGCTTAGGGGACAGGGAGGGAGAGACCCAGTACTTC	CASSLGDREGETQYF
TRBV3-1/TRBV3-2	TRBJ2-1	TRBD2	.	14	TGTGCCAGCAGCCAAGCCGGGAGGGTAGGTGAGCAGTTCTTC	CASSQAGRVGEQFF
TRBV28	TRBJ2-3	.	.	13	TGTGCCAGCAGTCCGGACAGCAGAGATACGCAGTATTTT	CASSPDSRDTQYF